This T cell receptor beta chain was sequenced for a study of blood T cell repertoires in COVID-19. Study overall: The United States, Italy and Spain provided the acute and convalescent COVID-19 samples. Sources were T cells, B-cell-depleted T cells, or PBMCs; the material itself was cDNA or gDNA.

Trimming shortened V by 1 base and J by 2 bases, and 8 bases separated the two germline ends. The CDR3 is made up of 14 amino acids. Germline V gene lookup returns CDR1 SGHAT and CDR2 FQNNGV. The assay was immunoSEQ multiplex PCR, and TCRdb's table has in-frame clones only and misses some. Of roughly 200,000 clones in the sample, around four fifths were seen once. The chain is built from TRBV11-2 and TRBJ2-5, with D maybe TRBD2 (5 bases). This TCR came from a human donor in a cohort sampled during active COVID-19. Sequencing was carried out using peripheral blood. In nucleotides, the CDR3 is TGTGCCAGCAGCTTAGCACGGGAACAAGAGACCCAGTACTTC. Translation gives CASSLAREQETQYF.